One and the same sample provided the 8 T cell receptor beta chains below, sequenced in a study of cytotoxic CD8 clonotypes in ibrutinib-treated CLL. Repertoires were generated with immunoSEQ multiplex PCR, while TCRdb's copy carries only in-frame clones and drops some. The profile shows over 150,000 clones, approximately 68% of them singletons. The sequencing used PBMCs, collected after 24 months of ibrutinib treatment. The receptors were sampled from a human donor with chronic lymphocytic leukemia.

The chain uses TRBV27 and TRBJ1-5; unclear D gene. The germline V gene has CDR1 MNHEY and CDR2 SMNVEV (reference sequence). The CDR3 is 13 residues long. V lost 2 bases and J lost 3, with 5 bases in between. The CDR3 DNA sequence: TGTGCCAGCAGTTTAGTCTTCAATCAGCCCCAGCATTTT. Amino acid sequence: CASSLVFNQPQHF.

The chain recombines TRBV4-3 with TRBJ2-5, with TRBD2 as a possible D gene (6 bases). Germline CDR1 and CDR2: LGHNA and YSLEER. Between the trimmed V and J ends, which lost 2 bases and 2 bases, there was a span of 12 bases. CDR3 length: 15 amino acids. This CDR3 reads CASSQSAGRQETQYF. CDR3 bases: TGCGCCAGCAGCCAATCAGCGGGTCGGCAAGAGACCCAGTACTTC.

The table lists this clone with a count of one. The chain couples TRBV7-9 to TRBJ1-3; no reliable D call. The CDR3 extends over 14 amino acids. CDR1 and CDR2 (germline): SEHNR, FQNEAQ (reference sequence). Trimming shortened V by 2 bases and J by 7 bases, and 12 bases separated the two germline ends. The CDR3 DNA reads as TGTGCCAGCAGCTTAAGCACGTCCGGGAACACCATATATTTT. This encodes CASSLSTSGNTIYF.

The chain is built from TRBV9 and TRBJ2-7; a possible D gene is TRBD2 (6 bases). Germline CDR1 and CDR2: SGDLS and YYNGEE. Trimming removed 5 bases from V and 0 bases from J, with 9 bases in between. The CDR3 is 13 residues long. The CDR3 DNA reads as TGTGCCAGCAGTATCGGGAGCTCCTACGAGCAGTACTTC. This sequence encodes CASSIGSSYEQYF.

The gene calls are TRBV7-2 and TRBJ2-3; D unclear. Trimming stripped 5 bases from V and 3 bases from J, with 15 bases between. Germline-derived CDR1 and CDR2 are SGHTA and FQGNSA. The length of the CDR3 is 15 residues. CDR3 protein: CASSPRLFSTDTQYF. The CDR3 nucleotides read TGTGCCAGCAGCCCGCGTCTGTTTTCGACAGATACGCAGTATTTT.

The J gene is TRBJ2-1, the V gene TRBV7-6; TRBD2 is a possible D gene (6 bases). The germline V and J ends were trimmed by 2 bases and 4 bases, with 15 bases remaining between them. The germline CDR1 and CDR2 sequences are SGHVS and FNYEAQ. The CDR3 sequence is 16 residues long. CDR3 bases: TGTGCCAGCAGCTTATATACGGGAGTACGGTACAATGAGCAGTTCTTC. Translating gives CASSLYTGVRYNEQFF.

The chain uses TRBV5-1 and TRBJ2-6, with D hard to call. Trimming stripped 5 bases from V and 3 bases from J, with 15 bases between. This CDR3 has 16 amino acids. Germline lookup yields CDR1 SGHRS and CDR2 YFSETQ. DNA for the CDR3: TGCGCCAGCAGGGATGGTTGGGGAAGTGGGGCCAACGTCCTGACTTTC. Encoded protein: CASRDGWGSGANVLTF.

V and J are TRBV30 and TRBJ2-7; 10 nucleotides line up with TRBD2. CDR3 length: 16 amino acids. Losses at the gene ends were 1 base for V and 3 bases for J; bases not matched to a gene: 9. The germline gives CDR1 GTSNPN, CDR2 SVGIG (reference sequence). In DNA, the CDR3 is TGTGCCTGGAGTGGACGACTAGCGGGTCGACGCTACGAGCAGTACTTC. This encodes CAWSGRLAGRRYEQYF.